This TCR beta chain was captured by sequencing in a study of molecular identifiers for immune sequencing clone quantification (dated by TCRdb to the late 2010s). Concerning the study at large: In a replicate experiment, RNA from around 20,000 or 100,000 naive CD8 T cells was split into five aliquots, four of which were sequenced. CD8 T cells were used in a methods study to benchmark molecular-identifier clustering-based TCR repertoire sequencing (MIDCIRS) and TCR RNA copy counting.

Libraries were built with PCR. The run used a NextSeq 500. Bulk TCR libraries were prepared as previously described, using TCR primers listed in Table S5. Purification of total RNA was performed with the Qiagen AllPrep DNA/RNA kit. Before analysis, reads from multiple sequencing runs of one library were combined. In the original analysis: Only reads with exact TCR constant sequence were kept, trimmed to 150 nt, and grouped by their 12-nt molecular barcodes. Reads inside each barcode group were sub-clustered using a 15% Levenshtein threshold, and a quality-weighted consensus sequence was constructed for each RNA molecule. Non-functional sequences were excluded, and lower-count sequences lying one edit away from another sequence were also excluded. Based on a fit of two negative binomial distributions, barcode sub-clusters having less than 20% of the maximum read count were discarded. TCRdb trimmed public reads at Q25 via fastp, called clones via MiXCR and kept in-frame beta chains. Every CDR3 protein is listed once, alongside the most common genes and DNA of its rows. The V and J calls shown here were made by TCRdb, not taken from the authors' results. For this sample the table gives nearly 650,000 distinct CDR3 sequences, of which about 25% were detected only once. The ten top clones hold about 0.73% of the sample.

What the authors observed across the whole study: Roughly 2.8 recovered TCR RNA copies per cell were obtained by modeling, versus roughly 9.1 by digital PCR, implying a capture efficiency of around 28%. The sizes of highly expanded clones could end up underestimated when identical TCR molecules share a barcode. The naive libraries included spiked-in Jurkat TCR RNA (roughly nine copies' worth), and this RNA is not part of the donor repertoire. Without barcode sub-clustering, chimeric consensus sequences inflated TCR diversity; chimeras reached as high as 47%. Spiked-in Jurkat TCR RNA equal to a single cell's worth was reported to be detectable even within one million naive CD8 T cells. In CMV-specific effector cells, over 99% of molecules were held by clones above 20 RNA copies, whereas under 1% of molecules were held by such clones in naive cells.

Libraries of naive CD8 T cells were built from approximately 20,000 to 1,000,000 sorted cells, with 10%, 30% or 50% of the purified RNA used. Naive CD8 T cells were FACS-sorted as CD8+CD4-CCR7+CD45RA+ on a BD FACSAria II into RLT Plus buffer. Ten to eleven TCR copies' worth of Jurkat RNA were spiked into about 20,000-1,100,000 naive CD8 T cell samples to test detection sensitivity. Enrichment of CD8 T cells was done with RosetteSep CD8+ T Cell Enrichment Cocktail plus Ficoll-Paque, and ACK red cell lysis came afterward. About this clonotype itself: The antigen it binds to is not known. A much larger clonotype is one base distant, so this may be a read error.

CDR1 and CDR2, looked up from the germline V gene, are MGHRA and YSYEKL. The CDR3 runs 15 amino acids, cysteine and phenylalanine included. The CDR3 DNA has 45 bases and is translated from base 1. The trim is 4 bases for V and 6 bases for J, with a gap of 16 bases between the germline ends. The sample was naive CD8+ T cells from blood, with Jurkat cell RNA spiked in. What the cell subset or site label conveys for this sample: FACS-sorted CD8+CD4-CCR7+CD45RA+ naive T cells. The sequence derives from a human donor in good health. Some libraries in this study had Jurkat cell RNA spiked in. The chain is made from TRBV4-1 and TRBJ2-1, with the D gene too uncertain to name. The CDR3 region has the sequence CASSRDYGGRNEQFF. The DNA is TGCGCCAGCAGCCGAGATTATGGTGGGCGCAATGAGCAGTTCTTC.